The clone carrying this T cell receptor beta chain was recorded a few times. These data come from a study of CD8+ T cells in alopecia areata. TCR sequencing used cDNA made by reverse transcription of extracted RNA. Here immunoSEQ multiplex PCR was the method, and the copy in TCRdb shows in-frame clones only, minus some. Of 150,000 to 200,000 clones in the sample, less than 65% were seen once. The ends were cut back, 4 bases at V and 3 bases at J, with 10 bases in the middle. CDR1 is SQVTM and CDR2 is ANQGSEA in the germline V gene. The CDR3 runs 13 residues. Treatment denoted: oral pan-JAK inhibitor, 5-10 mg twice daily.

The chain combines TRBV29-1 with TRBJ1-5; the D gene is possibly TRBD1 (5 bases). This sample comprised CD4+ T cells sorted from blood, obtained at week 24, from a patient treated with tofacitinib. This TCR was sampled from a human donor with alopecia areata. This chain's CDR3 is CSVAEQVNQPQHF. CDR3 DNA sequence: TGCAGCGTTGCTGAACAGGTCAATCAGCCCCAGCATTTT.